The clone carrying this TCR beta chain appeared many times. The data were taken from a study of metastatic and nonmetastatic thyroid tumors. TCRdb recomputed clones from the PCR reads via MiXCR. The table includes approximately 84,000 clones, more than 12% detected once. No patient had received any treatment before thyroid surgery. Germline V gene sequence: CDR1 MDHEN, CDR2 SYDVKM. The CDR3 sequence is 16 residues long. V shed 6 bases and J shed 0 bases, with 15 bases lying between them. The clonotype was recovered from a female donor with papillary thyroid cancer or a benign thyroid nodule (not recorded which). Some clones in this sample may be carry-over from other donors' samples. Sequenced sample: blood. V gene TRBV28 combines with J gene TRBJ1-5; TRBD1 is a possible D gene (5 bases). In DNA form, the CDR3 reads TGTGCCAGCAGCTCCCGGGGGAGAATTAGCAATCAGCCCCAGCATTTT. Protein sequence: CASSSRGRISNQPQHF. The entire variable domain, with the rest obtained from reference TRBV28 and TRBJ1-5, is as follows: DVKVTQSSRYLVKRTGEKVFLECVQDMDHENMFWYRQDPGLGLRLIYFSYDVKMKEKGDIPEGYSVSREKKERFSLILESASTNQTSMYLCASSSRGRISNQPQHFGDGTRLSIL.